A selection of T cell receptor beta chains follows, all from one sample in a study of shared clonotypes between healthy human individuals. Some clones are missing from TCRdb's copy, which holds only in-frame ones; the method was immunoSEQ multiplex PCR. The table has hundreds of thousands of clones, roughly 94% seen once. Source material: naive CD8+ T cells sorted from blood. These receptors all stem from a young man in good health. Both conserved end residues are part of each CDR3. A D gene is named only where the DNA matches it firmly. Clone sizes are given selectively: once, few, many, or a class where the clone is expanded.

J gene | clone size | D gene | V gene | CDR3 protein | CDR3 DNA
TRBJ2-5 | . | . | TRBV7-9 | CASSFELGQETQYF | TGTGCCAGCAGCTTTGAGCTTGGCCAAGAGACCCAGTACTTC
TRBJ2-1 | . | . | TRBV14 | CASSQDTHEQFF | TGTGCCAGCAGCCAAGATACTCATGAGCAGTTCTTC
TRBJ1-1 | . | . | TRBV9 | CASSVARDGLVEAFF | TGTGCCAGCAGCGTAGCCCGGGACGGACTTGTGGAAGCTTTCTTT
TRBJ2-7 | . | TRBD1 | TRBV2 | CASRAATGAENEQYF | TGTGCCAGCAGGGCCGCGACAGGGGCGGAGAACGAGCAGTACTTC
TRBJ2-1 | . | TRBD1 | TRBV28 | CASSSGTGINEQFF | TGTGCCAGCAGTTCCGGGACAGGGATCAATGAGCAGTTCTTC
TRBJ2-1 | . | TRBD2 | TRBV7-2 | CASSLFPDGLAGLEQFF | TGTGCCAGCAGCCTTTTCCCGGATGGCCTAGCGGGTCTCGAGCAGTTCTTC
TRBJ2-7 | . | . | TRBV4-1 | CASSHRRQGSSYEQYF | TGCGCCAGCAGCCACCGACGGCAGGGTTCTTCTTACGAGCAGTACTTC
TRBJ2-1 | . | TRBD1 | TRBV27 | CASSPGTGTYNEQFF | TGTGCCAGCAGTCCGGGGACAGGGACCTACAATGAGCAGTTCTTC
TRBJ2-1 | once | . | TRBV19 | CASSLDPYNEQFF | TGTGCCAGTAGTCTCGACCCTTACAATGAGCAGTTCTTC
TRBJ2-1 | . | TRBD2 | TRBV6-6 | CASSYPPGGPYNEQFF | TGTGCCAGCAGTTACCCCCCGGGGGGGCCCTACAATGAGCAGTTCTTC
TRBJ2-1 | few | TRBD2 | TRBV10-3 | CAISGTSGIGEQFF | TGTGCCATCAGCGGGACTAGCGGGATAGGTGAGCAGTTCTTC
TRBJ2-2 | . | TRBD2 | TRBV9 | CASSVGGTGELFF | TGTGCCAGCAGCGTGGGAGGGACCGGGGAGCTGTTTTTT
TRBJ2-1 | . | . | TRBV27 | CASSTSSGDSYNEQFF | TGTGCCAGCAGTACCTCTTCAGGGGACTCCTACAATGAGCAGTTCTTC
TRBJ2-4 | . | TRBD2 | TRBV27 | CASRIGAGAPIHIQYF | TGTGCCAGCAGAATTGGGGCGGGAGCCCCGATACACATTCAGTACTTC
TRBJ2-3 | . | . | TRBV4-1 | CASSQERAADTQYF | TGCGCCAGCAGCCAAGAAAGGGCAGCAGATACGCAGTATTTT
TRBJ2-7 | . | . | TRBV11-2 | CASSLGRASATYEQYF | TGTGCCAGCAGCTTAGGGCGGGCTAGCGCTACCTACGAGCAGTACTTC
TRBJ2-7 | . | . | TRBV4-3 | CASSQETDEAYEQYF | TGCGCCAGCAGCCAAGAGACTGATGAAGCCTACGAGCAGTACTTC